This entry concerns a single TCR beta chain. The data are from a study of T cell changes during pregnancy in multiple sclerosis. TCRdb keeps only in-frame clones here, not all; method: immunoSEQ multiplex PCR. This sample has 70,000 to 95,000 clones, with approximately 93% found just once. Germline CDR1 PRHDT, CDR2 FYEKMQ (reference sequence). Trimming pared 1 base from V and 0 bases from J, leaving 7 bases between. The CDR3 sequence is 14 residues long. This specimen was peripheral blood, taken in the second trimester of pregnancy. This receptor was taken from a female donor with multiple sclerosis, enrolled in a pregnancy study. This chain connects TRBV13 to TRBJ2-7; tentative D call: TRBD1 (6 bases). The CDR3 region is CASSLDRASYEQYF. CDR3 nucleotides: TGTGCCAGCAGCTTAGACAGGGCCTCCTACGAGCAGTACTTC.